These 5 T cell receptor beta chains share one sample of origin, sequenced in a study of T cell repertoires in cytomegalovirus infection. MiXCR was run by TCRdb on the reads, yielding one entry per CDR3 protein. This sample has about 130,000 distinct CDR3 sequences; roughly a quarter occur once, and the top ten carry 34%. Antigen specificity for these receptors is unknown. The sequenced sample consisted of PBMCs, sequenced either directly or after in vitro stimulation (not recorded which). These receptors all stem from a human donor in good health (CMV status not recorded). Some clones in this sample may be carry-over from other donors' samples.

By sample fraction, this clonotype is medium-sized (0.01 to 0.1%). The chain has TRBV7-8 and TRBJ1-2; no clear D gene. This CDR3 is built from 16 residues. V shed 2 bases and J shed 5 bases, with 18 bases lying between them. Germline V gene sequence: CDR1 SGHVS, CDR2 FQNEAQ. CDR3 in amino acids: CASSLIAGQNLYGYTF. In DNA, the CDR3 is TGTGCCAGCAGCTTAATTGCGGGCCAGAACTTATATGGCTACACCTTC.

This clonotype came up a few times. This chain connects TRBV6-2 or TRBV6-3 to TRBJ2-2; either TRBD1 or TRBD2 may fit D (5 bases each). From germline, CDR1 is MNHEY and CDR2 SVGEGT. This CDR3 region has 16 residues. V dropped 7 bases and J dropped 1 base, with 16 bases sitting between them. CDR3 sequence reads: CASTDRRGQNTGELFF. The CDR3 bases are TGTGCCAGCACCGACCGTCGGGGCCAGAACACCGGGGAGCTGTTTTTT.

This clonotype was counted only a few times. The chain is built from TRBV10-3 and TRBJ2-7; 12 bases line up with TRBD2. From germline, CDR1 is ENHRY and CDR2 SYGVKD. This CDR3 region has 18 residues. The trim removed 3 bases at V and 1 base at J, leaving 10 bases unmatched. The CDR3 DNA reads TGTGCCATCAGTGATGTGGCTAGCGGGAGGGCCGGGTCCTACGAGCAGTACTTC. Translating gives CAISDVASGRAGSYEQYF.

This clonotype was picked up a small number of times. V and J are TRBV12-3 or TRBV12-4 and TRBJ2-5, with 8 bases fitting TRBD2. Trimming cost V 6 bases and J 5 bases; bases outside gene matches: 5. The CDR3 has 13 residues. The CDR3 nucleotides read TGTGCCAGCAGAGGCGGGAGGCATGAGACCCAGTACTTC. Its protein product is CASRGGRHETQYF.

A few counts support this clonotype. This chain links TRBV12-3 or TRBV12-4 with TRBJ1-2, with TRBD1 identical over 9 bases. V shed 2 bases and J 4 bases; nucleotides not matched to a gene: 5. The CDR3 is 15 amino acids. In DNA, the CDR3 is TGTGCCAGCAGTTTAAGAGGACAGGGGAGCTATGGCTACACCTTC. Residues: CASSLRGQGSYGYTF.